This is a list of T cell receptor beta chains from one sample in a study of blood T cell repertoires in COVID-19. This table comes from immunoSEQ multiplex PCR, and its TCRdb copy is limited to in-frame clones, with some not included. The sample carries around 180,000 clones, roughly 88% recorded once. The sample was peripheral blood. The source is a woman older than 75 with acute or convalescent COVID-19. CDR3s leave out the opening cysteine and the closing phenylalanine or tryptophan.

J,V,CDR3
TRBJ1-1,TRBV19,ASNNLMNTEAF
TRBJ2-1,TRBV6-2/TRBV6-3,ASSPGTGVNGYNEQF
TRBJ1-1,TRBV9,ASSSGENTEAF
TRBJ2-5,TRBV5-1,ASSSGQGIQETQY
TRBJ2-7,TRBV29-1,SVSTATGAIEQY
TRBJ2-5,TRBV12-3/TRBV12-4,ASSLGRETQY
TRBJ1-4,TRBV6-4,ASSDSMRGTGTNEKLF
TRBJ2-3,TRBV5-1,ASSLGYGARADTQY
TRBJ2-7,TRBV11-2,ASSLGVSYEQY
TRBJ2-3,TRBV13,ASSQASGATDTQY
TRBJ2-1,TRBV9,ASSVVSRGQGYNEQF
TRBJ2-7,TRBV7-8,ASSLQVSGNSYEQY
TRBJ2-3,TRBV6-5,ASRWTSGTDTQY
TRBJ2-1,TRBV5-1,ASSLGDSLYNEQF
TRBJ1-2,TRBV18,ASSPRQLPFNYGYT
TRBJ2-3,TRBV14,ASSQEFRGTDTQY
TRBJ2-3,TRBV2,ASSEYIVDTQY
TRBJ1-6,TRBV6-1,ASSEQGYNSPLH
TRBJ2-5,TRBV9,ASSVAGGRERETQY
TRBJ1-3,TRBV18,ASLMRADSGNTIY
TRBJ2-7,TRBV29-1,SVPDRGEQY
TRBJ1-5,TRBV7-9,ASRAGTGGFNQPQH
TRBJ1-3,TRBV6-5,ASSGQALGTIY
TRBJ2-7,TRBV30,AWSANRGPLL
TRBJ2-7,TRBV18,ASSTGQGLYEQY
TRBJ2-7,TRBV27,ASSRAGLAAPYEQY
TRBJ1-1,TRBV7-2,ASSLTEATEAF
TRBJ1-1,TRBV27,ASTGTGSTEAF
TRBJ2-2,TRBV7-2,ASSQEVLAGAGELF
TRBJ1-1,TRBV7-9,ASSFGIYTEAF
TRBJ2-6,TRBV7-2,ASSPLGGGPGANVLT
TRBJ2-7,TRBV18,ASSPVIKTEQY
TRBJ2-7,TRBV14,ASSSRRGTADYEQY
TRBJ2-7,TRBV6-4,ASSYRDFSSYEQY
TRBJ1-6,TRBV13,ASSLGGRGANSPLH
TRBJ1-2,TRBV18,ASSPPQKTGGNGYT
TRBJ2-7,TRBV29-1,SVRQGASTYEQY
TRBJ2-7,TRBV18,ASSPDRGLREQY
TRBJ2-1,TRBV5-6,ASSFSLLGTNEQF
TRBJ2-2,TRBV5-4,ASSPGTGVTGELF
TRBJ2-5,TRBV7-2,ASSLVVARGGRETQY
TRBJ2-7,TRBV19,ASSSGSHEQY
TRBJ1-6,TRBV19,ASVDRVKSPLH
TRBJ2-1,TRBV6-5,ASTLDRRTSGVQF
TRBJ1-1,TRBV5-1,ASSLEGGLVTEAF
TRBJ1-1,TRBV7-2,ASSLAEGQGRANTEAF
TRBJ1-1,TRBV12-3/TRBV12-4,ASSFTREAF
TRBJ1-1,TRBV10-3,AINGEAGGTTEAF
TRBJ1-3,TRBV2,ASSFGQPSSGNTIY
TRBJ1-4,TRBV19,ASRGGRRGEKLF